One and the same sample provided the 30 T cell receptor beta chains below, sequenced in a study of OX40 agonist ivuxolimab in advanced cancers. Generated by immunoSEQ multiplex PCR, the TCRdb table keeps only in-frame clones and is missing some. The table lists tens of thousands of clones, about 88% of them singletons. Sequencing used CD4+ or CD8+ T cells sorted from blood, obtained in a trial of the OX40 agonist ivuxolimab. These receptors were obtained from an adult with an advanced solid tumor such as melanoma, head and neck, liver or kidney cancer.

The chain links TRBV11-2 to TRBJ2-5, with D perhaps matching TRBD2 (6 bases). The CDR3 is 13 residues long. Germline V gene sequence: CDR1 SGHAT, CDR2 FQNNGV. V was shortened by 4 bases and J by 5 bases, with 11 bases between the two germline ends. The CDR3 DNA sequence: TGTGCCAGCAGCTCCACCCGGGAGGAGACCCAGTACTTC. Protein product: CASSSTREETQYF.

V and J are TRBV28 and TRBJ1-1; 7 bases are shared with TRBD1. J gave up 1 base and V 5 bases, and 7 bases lay outside the gene matches. CDR3 length: 15 residues. Germline CDR1 is MDHEN and CDR2 is SYDVKM. This chain's CDR3 is CASSQTGSKNTEAFF. Here the CDR3 DNA reads TGTGCCAGCAGTCAGACAGGGTCCAAGAACACTGAAGCTTTCTTT.

The chain links TRBV7-2 to TRBJ2-1, with D tentatively TRBD2 (5 bases). The germline V gene encodes CDR1 SGHTA and CDR2 FQGNSA. The CDR3 totals 15 residues. V was cut by 8 bases and J by 5 bases, with 19 bases left in between. CDR3 loop: CASRWERAGDNEQFF. The CDR3 DNA reads as TGTGCCAGCCGCTGGGAGAGGGCGGGCGACAATGAGCAGTTCTTC.

This chain connects TRBV15 to TRBJ2-2; no definite D call. The CDR3 has 15 residues. Germline lookup yields CDR1 LNHNV and CDR2 YYDKDF (reference sequence). Trimming removed 6 bases from V and 5 bases from J, with 16 bases in between. The CDR3 DNA follows: TGTGCCACCAGATCCGACGTTCTTCGGACCGGGGAGCTGTTTTTT. Protein product: CATRSDVLRTGELFF.

In DNA, the CDR3 is TGTGCCAGCAGCCAACGGGACAGGGCGAACACCGGGGAGCTGTTTTTT. This sequence encodes CASSQRDRANTGELFF. This chain links TRBV4-2 with TRBJ2-2; 9 bases agree with TRBD1. The germline gives CDR1 LGHNA, CDR2 YNFKEQ. CDR3 length: 16 amino acids. Trimming took 2 bases from V and 0 from J; bases not matched to a gene: 1.

The rearrangement uses TRBV18 and TRBJ2-1; 9 bases map to TRBD1. Looked up from germline, CDR1 is KGHSH and CDR2 is LQKENI. Trimming took 1 base from V and 0 from J; bases not matched to a gene: 19. The CDR3 totals 22 residues. The CDR3 coding sequence is TGTGCCAGCTCACCACGCCGGGTCTCGGGCGGACAGGGGAAGGGCTCCTACAATGAGCAGTTCTTC. Amino acids: CASSPRRVSGGQGKGSYNEQFF.

The V call is TRBV10-3, the J call TRBJ1-1, with no clear D. V was shortened by 6 bases and J by 0 bases, with 14 bases between the two germline ends. There are 15 residues in the CDR3. Germline-derived CDR1 and CDR2 are ENHRY and SYGVKD. The CDR3 nucleotides read TGTGCCATCAGGGGGTACGAGGAGATGAACACTGAAGCTTTCTTT. Encoded protein: CAIRGYEEMNTEAFF.

The V call is TRBV4-1, the J call TRBJ1-4; D may be TRBD1 (6 bases). The length of the CDR3 is 15 residues. Looked up from germline, CDR1 is MGHRA and CDR2 is YSYEKL. V lost 0 bases to trimming and J lost 10 bases, with 15 bases between them. The CDR3 region has the DNA TGCGCCAGCAGCCAAGAAAGGGGGGCGTGGGGAAAACTGTTTTTT. It is translated as CASSQERGAWGKLFF.

This clone was seen a single time. The chain is built from TRBV30 and TRBJ2-1; 7 nucleotides line up with TRBD1. Germline lookup yields CDR1 GTSNPN and CDR2 SVGIG (reference sequence). The CDR3 is 14 amino acids. V shed 3 bases, J shed 6 bases, and the junction held 8 bases outside the gene matches. This chain's CDR3 is CAWRVTGAVNEQFF. CDR3 in DNA: TGTGCCTGGAGGGTTACAGGGGCGGTCAATGAGCAGTTCTTC.

This clone was seen only once. The chain combines TRBV7-3 with TRBJ2-7; D remains unclear. There are 14 residues in the CDR3. V lost 5 bases and J lost 2, with 13 bases in between. Germline V lookup: CDR1 SGHTA, CDR2 FQGTGA. The CDR3 DNA follows: TGTGCCAGCAGCCCCGGGCTCCAGGCCTACGAGCAGTACTTC. Protein product: CASSPGLQAYEQYF. Using reference TRBV7-3 and TRBJ2-7 for the parts outside the CDR3, the full variable domain is GAGVSQTPSNKVTEKGKYVELRCDPISGHTALYWYRQSLGQGPEFLIYFQGTGAADDSGLPNDRFFAVRPEGSVSTLKIQRTERGDSAVYLCASSPGLQAYEQYFGPGTRLTVT.

This chain uses TRBV18 with TRBJ1-6; maybe TRBD1 (5 bases). The CDR3 is 14 residues long. The germline V gene has CDR1 KGHSH and CDR2 LQKENI. The V end lost 4 bases, the J end lost 6 bases, and 10 bases lay between the germline ends. CDR3 coding DNA: TGTGCCAGCTCACGAAGACAGTCTAATTCACCCCTCCACTTT. Its translation: CASSRRQSNSPLHF.

The genes are TRBV29-1 and TRBJ2-7; D call uncertain. This CDR3 comprises 11 residues. CDR1 is SQVTM and CDR2 is ANQGSEA in the germline V gene. The V end was cut by 4 bases, the J end by 5 bases, with 9 bases between. CDR3 region: CSVVRGNEQYF. DNA of the CDR3: TGCAGCGTTGTACGCGGAAACGAGCAGTACTTC.

The DNA for the CDR3 is TGCACCAGCAGCCAAGATGGGAGCGAAAGCACAGATACGCAGTATTTT. Its protein product is CTSSQDGSESTDTQYF. The chain recombines TRBV1 with TRBJ2-3; the D call of TRBD2 is as the table states it, not checked on the DNA. TRBV1 is annotated as a pseudogene. The CDR3 loop spans 16 amino acids.

CDR3 nucleotide sequence: TGTGCCTGGATGCAAGGACGGAGCACAGATACGCAGTATTTT. It codes for CAWMQGRSTDTQYF. The chain joins TRBV30 to TRBJ2-3; no clear D gene. Trimming took off 4 bases at V and 0 bases at J, with 11 bases between the two ends. Germline V lookup: CDR1 GTSNPN, CDR2 SVGIG (reference sequence). The CDR3 spans 14 residues.

The gene calls are TRBV5-1 and TRBJ2-1, with 8 bases that match TRBD2. Losses at the gene ends were 4 bases for V and 8 bases for J; bases not matched to a gene: 20. The germline CDR1 and CDR2 sequences are SGHRS and YFSETQ. CDR3 length equals 18 residues. The DNA for the CDR3 is TGCGCCAGCAGCCGGACTGGGGGGGCTAGCGGGCGAAGTGATGAGCAGTTCTTC. Translating gives CASSRTGGASGRSDEQFF.

The V call is TRBV20-1, the J call TRBJ1-2; D uncertain. CDR1 and CDR2 from the germline V gene are DFQATT and SNEGSKA (reference sequence). Between the trimmed V and J ends, which lost 1 base and 13 bases, there was a span of 13 bases. The CDR3 length is 11 residues. CDR3 nucleotides: TGCAGTGCTAGAGGACCGGGGTCGGGCACCTTC. Translating gives CSARGPGSGTF.

This chain uses TRBV9 with TRBJ2-5; TRBD2 matches at 13 bases. V shed 0 bases, J shed 5 bases, and the junction held 10 bases outside the gene matches. Germline V gene data show CDR1 as SGDLS and CDR2 as YYNGEE. CDR3 length: 18 residues. CDR3 region: CASSVGVTSGRPGETQYF. CDR3 DNA sequence: TGTGCCAGCAGCGTAGGGGTGACTAGCGGGAGGCCCGGGGAGACCCAGTACTTC.

The chain couples TRBV7-7 to TRBJ2-5; no firm D call. The germline V gene has CDR1 SSHAT and CDR2 FNYEAQ (reference sequence). This CDR3 contains 14 residues. The V gene lost 1 base and the J gene lost 2 bases, with 8 bases spanning the gap. Written as DNA, the CDR3 is TGTGCCAGCAGCTTAGGGAATTCTCAAGAGACCCAGTACTTC. Translating gives CASSLGNSQETQYF. Full variable domain (outside the CDR3, taken from reference TRBV7-7 and TRBJ2-5): GAGVSQSPRYKVTKRGQDVTLRCDPISSHATLYWYQQALGQGPEFLTYFNYEAQPDKSGLPSDRFSAERPEGSISTLTIQRTEQRDSAMYRCASSLGNSQETQYFGPGTRLLVL.

This sequence joins TRBV7-2 and TRBJ1-4; D is ambiguous. V lost 5 bases, J lost 0 bases, and 10 bases lay in between. This CDR3 has 15 residues. Germline CDR1 SGHTA, CDR2 FQGNSA. The CDR3 bases are TGTGCCAGCAGCAAAGACCGATCAACTAATGAAAAACTGTTTTTT. Translating it yields CASSKDRSTNEKLFF.

The V and J genes are TRBV4-2 and TRBJ2-5; TRBD2 aligns across 10 bases. The CDR3 length is 16 residues. The germline V gene has CDR1 LGHNA and CDR2 YNFKEQ. Trimming cost V 3 bases and J 4 bases; bases outside gene matches: 8. CDR3 region: CASSQGLAIEGETQYF. The CDR3 nucleotides read TGTGCCAGCAGCCAGGGACTAGCGATAGAGGGAGAGACCCAGTACTTC.

This clone has a single count. The chain uses TRBV10-3 and TRBJ2-1, with D uncertain. The V end was cut by 3 bases, the J end by 5 bases, with 5 bases between. Germline CDR1 and CDR2: ENHRY and SYGVKD. The CDR3 length is 12 residues. The CDR3 nucleotides read TGTGCCATCAGTGACTCAAACAATGAGCAGTTCTTC. Its protein product is CAISDSNNEQFF.

Concerning this clone itself: The conserved final phenylalanine or tryptophan is absent from the CDR3, which likely points to a read error. The DNA is left out, because the CDR3 cannot be placed on it with certainty; the CDR3 is given as TCRdb lists it. The V and J genes are TRBV4-1 and TRBJ2-7; the table calls TRBD2, which could not be checked here. The germline CDR1 and CDR2 sequences are MGHRA and YSYEKL. Both ends counted, the CDR3 spans 8 residues. The CDR3 loop is CASSLPPT.

Here the CDR3 reads CASSSKSGGGYEQYF. The DNA for the CDR3 is TGTGCCAGCAGTTCAAAGAGCGGAGGCGGCTACGAGCAGTACTTC. This sequence joins TRBV5-4 and TRBJ2-7, with D possibly TRBD2 on 5 matching bases. This CDR3 is 15 amino acids long. The V end lost 5 bases, the J end lost 3 bases, and 18 bases lay between the germline ends. Germline CDR1 is SGHNT and CDR2 is YYREEE (reference sequence). The complete variable domain, with remaining parts taken from reference TRBV5-4 and TRBJ2-7, reads ETGVTQSPTHLIKTRGQQVTLRCSSQSGHNTVSWYQQALGQGPQFIFQYYREEENGRGNFPPRFSGLQFPNYSSELNVNALELDDSALYLCASSSKSGGGYEQYFGPGTRLTVT.

The V call is TRBV28, the J call TRBJ1-1, with 7 bases that match TRBD1. Per germline, CDR1 MDHEN and CDR2 SYDVKM. V lost 6 bases and J lost 4; bases outside the gene matches: 8. This CDR3 spans 14 amino acids. CDR3 loop: CASRYPTGSTEAFF. DNA for the CDR3: TGTGCCAGCAGATACCCGACAGGGAGCACTGAAGCTTTCTTT.

The V and J genes are TRBV18 and TRBJ2-1; D possibly corresponds to TRBD1 (6 bases). Germline-derived CDR1 and CDR2 are KGHSH and LQKENI. V was shortened by 2 bases and J by 5 bases, with 10 bases between the two germline ends. This CDR3 has 14 amino acids. The CDR3 nucleotides are TGTGCCAGCTCACCAGGACAGCCAGACAATGAGCAGTTCTTC. Amino acids: CASSPGQPDNEQFF.

The V gene is TRBV15, the J gene TRBJ1-4; no clear D. The CDR3 runs 13 residues. The germline V gene encodes CDR1 LNHNV and CDR2 YYDKDF (reference sequence). The V end was cut by 0 bases, the J end by 8 bases, with 7 bases between. CDR3 amino acids: CATSRDRREKLFF. The CDR3 nucleotides read TGTGCCACCAGCAGAGATAGAAGAGAAAAACTGTTTTTT. The full variable domain, rest sourced from reference TRBV15 and TRBJ1-4, is DAMVIQNPRYQVTQFGKPVTLSCSQTLNHNVMYWYQQKSSQAPKLLFHYYDKDFNNEADTPDNFQSRRPNTSFCFLDIRSPGLGDTAMYLCATSRDRREKLFFGSGTQLSVL.

The rearrangement joins TRBV5-4 to TRBJ1-1; D is unresolved. CDR3 length: 13 amino acids. Germline V gives CDR1 SGHNT, CDR2 YYREEE (reference sequence). With 4 bases removed from V and 1 base from J, the gap between germline ends came to 8 bases. CDR3 residues: CASSPETNTEAFF. As DNA, the CDR3 is TGTGCCAGCAGCCCTGAGACGAACACTGAAGCTTTCTTT.

The CDR3 loop is CASSIPRRAEGYNEQFF. CDR3 coding DNA: TGTGCCAGTAGTATCCCGAGACGGGCCGAGGGGTACAATGAGCAGTTCTTC. The chain carries TRBV19 and TRBJ2-1, with D perhaps TRBD1 or TRBD2 (5 bases each). V lost 3 bases and J 4 bases, leaving 19 bases between the germline ends. This CDR3 has 17 amino acids. The germline CDR1 and CDR2 sequences are LNHDA and SQIVND (reference sequence).

The chain carries TRBV6-4 and TRBJ2-1; the match to TRBD1 covers 7 bases. This CDR3 has 16 amino acids. The germline V gene has CDR1 MRHNA and CDR2 SNTAGT. V lost 4 bases, J lost 4 bases, and 10 bases stayed unmatched. The CDR3 nucleotides are TGTGCCAGCAGTGCTACGACAGGGTTGAGATACAATGAGCAGTTCTTC. Its protein is CASSATTGLRYNEQFF.

V and J are TRBV27 and TRBJ2-5; TRBD1 aligns across 11 bases. Germline assignment: CDR1 MNHEY and CDR2 SMNVEV (reference sequence). The ends lost 11 bases at V and 5 bases at J; junction bases unmatched: 10. The CDR3 length is 14 residues. The CDR3 nucleotides are TGTGCCGGCGGCCGGGGACAGGGGGGTGAGACCCAGTACTTC. Translated: CAGGRGQGGETQYF.